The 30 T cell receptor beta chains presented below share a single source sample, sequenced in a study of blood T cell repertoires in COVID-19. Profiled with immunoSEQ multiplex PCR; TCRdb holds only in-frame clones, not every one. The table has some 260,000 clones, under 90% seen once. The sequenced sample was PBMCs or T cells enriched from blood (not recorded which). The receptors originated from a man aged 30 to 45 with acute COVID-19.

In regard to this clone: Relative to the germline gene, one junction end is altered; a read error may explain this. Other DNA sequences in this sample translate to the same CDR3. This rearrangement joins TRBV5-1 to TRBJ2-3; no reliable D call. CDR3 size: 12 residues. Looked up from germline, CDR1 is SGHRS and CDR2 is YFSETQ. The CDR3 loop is CASSLARDTQYF. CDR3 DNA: TGTGCCAGCAGCTTGGCGAGAGATACGCAGTATTTT.

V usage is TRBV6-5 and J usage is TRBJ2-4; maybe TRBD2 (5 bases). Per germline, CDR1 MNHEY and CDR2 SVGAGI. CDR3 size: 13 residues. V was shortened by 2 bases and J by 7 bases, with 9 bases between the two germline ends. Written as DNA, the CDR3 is TGTGCCAGCAGTTACGGGAGCAATAACATTCAGTACTTC. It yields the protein CASSYGSNNIQYF.

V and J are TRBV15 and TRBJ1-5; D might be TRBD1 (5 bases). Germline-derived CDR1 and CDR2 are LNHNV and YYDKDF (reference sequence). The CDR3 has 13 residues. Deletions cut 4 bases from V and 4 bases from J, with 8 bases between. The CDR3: CATSTRGNQPQHF. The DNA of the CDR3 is TGTGCCACCAGCACAAGGGGTAATCAGCCCCAGCATTTT.

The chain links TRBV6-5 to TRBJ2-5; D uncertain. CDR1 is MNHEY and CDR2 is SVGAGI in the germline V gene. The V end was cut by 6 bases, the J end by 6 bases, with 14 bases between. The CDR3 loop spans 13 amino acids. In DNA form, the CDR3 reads TGTGCCAGCAGCCCCGTCACCCTACAGACCCAGTACTTC. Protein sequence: CASSPVTLQTQYF.

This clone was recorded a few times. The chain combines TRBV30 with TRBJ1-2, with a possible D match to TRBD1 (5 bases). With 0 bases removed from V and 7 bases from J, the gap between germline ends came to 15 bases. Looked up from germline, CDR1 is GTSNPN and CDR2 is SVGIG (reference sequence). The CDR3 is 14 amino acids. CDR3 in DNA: TGTGCCTGGAGTGTTATCAGGGTGGATGCTGGCTACACCTTC. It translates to CAWSVIRVDAGYTF.

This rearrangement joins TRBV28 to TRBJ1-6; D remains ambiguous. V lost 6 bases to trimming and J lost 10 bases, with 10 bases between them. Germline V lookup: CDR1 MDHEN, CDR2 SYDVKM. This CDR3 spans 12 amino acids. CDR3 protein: CASSPGGSPLHF. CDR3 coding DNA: TGTGCCAGCAGCCCGGGAGGCTCACCCCTCCACTTT.

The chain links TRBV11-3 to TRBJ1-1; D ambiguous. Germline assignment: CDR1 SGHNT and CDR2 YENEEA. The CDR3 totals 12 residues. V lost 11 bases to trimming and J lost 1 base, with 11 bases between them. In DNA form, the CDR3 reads TGTGCCGGACGACGGGAGAACACTGAAGCTTTCTTT. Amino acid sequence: CAGRRENTEAFF.

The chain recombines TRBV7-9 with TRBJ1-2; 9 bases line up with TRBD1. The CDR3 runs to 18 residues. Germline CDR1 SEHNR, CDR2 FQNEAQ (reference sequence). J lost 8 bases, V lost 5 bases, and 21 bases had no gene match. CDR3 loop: CASSPFFGQGFMDSGYTF. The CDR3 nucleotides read TGTGCCAGCAGCCCGTTCTTCGGACAGGGGTTTATGGATTCCGGCTACACCTTC.

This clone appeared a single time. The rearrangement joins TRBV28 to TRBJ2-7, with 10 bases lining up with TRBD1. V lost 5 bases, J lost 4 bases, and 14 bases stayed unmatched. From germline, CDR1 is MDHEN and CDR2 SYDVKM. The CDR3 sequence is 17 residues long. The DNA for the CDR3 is TGTGCCAGCAGTCTGACAACCCTAGGACAGGGGGGTTACGAGCAGTACGTC. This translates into CASSLTTLGQGGYEQYV.

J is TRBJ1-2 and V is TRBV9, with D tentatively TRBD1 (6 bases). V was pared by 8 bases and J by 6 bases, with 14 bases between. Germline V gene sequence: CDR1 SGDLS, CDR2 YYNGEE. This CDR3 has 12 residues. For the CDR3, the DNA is TGTGCCAGTTTCCGGGGGGGCCATGGCTACACCTTC. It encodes CASFRGGHGYTF. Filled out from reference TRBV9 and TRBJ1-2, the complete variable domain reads DSGVTQTPKHLITATGQRVTLRCSPRSGDLSVYWYQQSLDQGLQFLIQYYNGEERAKGNILERFSAQQFPDLHSELNLSSLELGDSALYFCASFRGGHGYTFGSGTRLTVV.

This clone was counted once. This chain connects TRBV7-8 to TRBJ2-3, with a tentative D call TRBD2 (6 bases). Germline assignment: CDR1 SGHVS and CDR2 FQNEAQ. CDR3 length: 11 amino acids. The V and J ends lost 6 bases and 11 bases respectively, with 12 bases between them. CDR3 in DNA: TGTGCCAGCAGTGGGCGGGAAGTGCAGTATTTT. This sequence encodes CASSGREVQYF.

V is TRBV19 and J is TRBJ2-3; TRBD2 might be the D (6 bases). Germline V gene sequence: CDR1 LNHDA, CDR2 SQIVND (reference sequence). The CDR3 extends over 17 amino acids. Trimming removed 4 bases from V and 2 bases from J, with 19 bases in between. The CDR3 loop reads CASSTSLARGITDTQYF. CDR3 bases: TGTGCCAGTAGTACGTCCCTCGCGCGGGGAATCACAGATACGCAGTATTTT.

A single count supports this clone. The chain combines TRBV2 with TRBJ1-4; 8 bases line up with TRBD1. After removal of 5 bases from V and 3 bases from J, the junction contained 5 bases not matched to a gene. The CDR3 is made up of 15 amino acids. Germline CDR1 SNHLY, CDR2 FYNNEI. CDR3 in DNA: TGTGCCAGCAGTAAAAACAGGGGGGCTAATGAAAAACTGTTTTTT. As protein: CASSKNRGANEKLFF.

The CDR3 nucleotides read TGTGCTAGTGGTTTTTACGGGGGAAACTCCTACAATGAGCAGTTCTTC. Translated: CASGFYGGNSYNEQFF. The V gene is TRBV12-5, the J gene TRBJ2-1; tentative D call: TRBD2 (6 bases). In germline, CDR1 is LGHNT, CDR2 FRNRAP. This CDR3 is 16 amino acids long. V lost 3 bases and J 0 bases, leaving 12 bases between the germline ends.

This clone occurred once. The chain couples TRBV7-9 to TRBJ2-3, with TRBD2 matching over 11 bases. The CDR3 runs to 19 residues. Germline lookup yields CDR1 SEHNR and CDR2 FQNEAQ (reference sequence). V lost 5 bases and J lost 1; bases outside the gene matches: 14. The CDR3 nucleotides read TGTGCCAGCAGCGCATCCGGGACTAGCGGAGTTCCTGGCACAGATACGCAGTATTTT. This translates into CASSASGTSGVPGTDTQYF.

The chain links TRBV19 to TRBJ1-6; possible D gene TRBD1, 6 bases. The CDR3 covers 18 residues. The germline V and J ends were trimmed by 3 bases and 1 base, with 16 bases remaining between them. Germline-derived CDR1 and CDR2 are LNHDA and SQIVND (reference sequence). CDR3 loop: CASSMHQGSGSYNSPLHF. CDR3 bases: TGTGCCAGTAGTATGCATCAGGGGAGTGGATCCTATAATTCACCCCTCCACTTT.

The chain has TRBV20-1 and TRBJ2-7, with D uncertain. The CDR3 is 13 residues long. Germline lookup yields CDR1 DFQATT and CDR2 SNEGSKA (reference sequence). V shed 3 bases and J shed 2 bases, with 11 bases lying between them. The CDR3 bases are TGCAGTGCTAGTGGGCAGAACACCTACGAGCAGTACGTC. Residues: CSASGQNTYEQYV.

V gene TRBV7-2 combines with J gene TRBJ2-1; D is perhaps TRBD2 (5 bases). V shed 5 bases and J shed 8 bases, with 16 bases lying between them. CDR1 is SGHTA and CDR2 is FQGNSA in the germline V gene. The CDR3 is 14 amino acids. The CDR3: CASSPEVGKDEQFF. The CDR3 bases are TGTGCCAGCAGCCCCGAGGTCGGGAAGGATGAGCAGTTCTTC.

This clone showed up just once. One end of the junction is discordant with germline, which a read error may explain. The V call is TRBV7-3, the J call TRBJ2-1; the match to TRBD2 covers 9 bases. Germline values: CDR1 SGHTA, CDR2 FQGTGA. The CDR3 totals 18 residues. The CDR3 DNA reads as TGTGCCAGCAGCCTAACCAATTTAGCGGGAGTGGGGTACAATGAGCAGTTCTTC. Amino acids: CASSLTNLAGVGYNEQFF.

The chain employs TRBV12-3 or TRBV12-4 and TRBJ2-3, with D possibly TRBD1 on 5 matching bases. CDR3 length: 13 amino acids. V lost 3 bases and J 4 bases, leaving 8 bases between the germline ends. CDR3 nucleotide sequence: TGTGCCAGCAGTTTTGGCAGGGCAGATACGCAGTATTTT. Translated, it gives CASSFGRADTQYF.

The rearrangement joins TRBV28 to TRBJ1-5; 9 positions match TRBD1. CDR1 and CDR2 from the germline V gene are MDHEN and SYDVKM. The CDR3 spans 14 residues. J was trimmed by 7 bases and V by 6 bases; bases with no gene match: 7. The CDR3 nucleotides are TGTGCCAGCAGCACAGGGGGCGCACAGCAGCCCCAGCATTTT. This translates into CASSTGGAQQPQHF.

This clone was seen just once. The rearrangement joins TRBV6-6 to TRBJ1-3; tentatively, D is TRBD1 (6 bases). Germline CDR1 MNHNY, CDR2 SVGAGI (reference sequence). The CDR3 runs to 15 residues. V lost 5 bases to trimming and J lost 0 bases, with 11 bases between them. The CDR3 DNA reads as TGTGCCAGCAGTCACGGACAGAGCTCTGGAAACACCATATATTTT. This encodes CASSHGQSSGNTIYF.

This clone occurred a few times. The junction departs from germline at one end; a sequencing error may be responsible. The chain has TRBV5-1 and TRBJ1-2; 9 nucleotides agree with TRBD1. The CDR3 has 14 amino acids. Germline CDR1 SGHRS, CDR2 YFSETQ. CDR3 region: CASSTGQGSNGYTF. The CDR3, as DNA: TGTGCCAGCAGCACAGGACAGGGGTCCAATGGCTACACCTTC.

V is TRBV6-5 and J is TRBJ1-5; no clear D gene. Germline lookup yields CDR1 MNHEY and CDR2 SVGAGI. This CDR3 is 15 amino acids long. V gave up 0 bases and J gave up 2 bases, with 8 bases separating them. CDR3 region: CASSYSRAGNQPQHF. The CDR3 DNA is TGTGCCAGCAGTTACTCGAGAGCCGGCAATCAGCCCCAGCATTTT.

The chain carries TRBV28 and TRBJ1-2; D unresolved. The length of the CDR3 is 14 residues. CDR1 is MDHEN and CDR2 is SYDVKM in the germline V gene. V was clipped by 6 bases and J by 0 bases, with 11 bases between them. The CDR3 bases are TGTGCCAGCAGCCTTATTACAGCTAACTATGGCTACACCTTC. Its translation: CASSLITANYGYTF.

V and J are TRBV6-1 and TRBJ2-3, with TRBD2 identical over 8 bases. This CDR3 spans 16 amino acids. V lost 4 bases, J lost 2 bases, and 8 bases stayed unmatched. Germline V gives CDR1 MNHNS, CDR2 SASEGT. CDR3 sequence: CASSVNSGVNTDTQYF. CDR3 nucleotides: TGTGCCAGCAGTGTAAATAGCGGGGTGAACACAGATACGCAGTATTTT.

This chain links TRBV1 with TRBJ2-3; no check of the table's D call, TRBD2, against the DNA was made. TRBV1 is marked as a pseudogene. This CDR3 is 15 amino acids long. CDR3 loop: CTSSQDPPRLGTQYF. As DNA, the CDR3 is TGCACCAGCAGCCAAGACCCGCCTAGACTCGGTACGCAGTATTTT.

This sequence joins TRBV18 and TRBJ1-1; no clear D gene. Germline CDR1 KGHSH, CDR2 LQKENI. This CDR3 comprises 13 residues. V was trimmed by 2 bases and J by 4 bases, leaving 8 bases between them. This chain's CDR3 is CASSPGLSTEAFF. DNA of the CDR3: TGTGCCAGCTCACCAGGCCTTTCCACTGAAGCTTTCTTT.

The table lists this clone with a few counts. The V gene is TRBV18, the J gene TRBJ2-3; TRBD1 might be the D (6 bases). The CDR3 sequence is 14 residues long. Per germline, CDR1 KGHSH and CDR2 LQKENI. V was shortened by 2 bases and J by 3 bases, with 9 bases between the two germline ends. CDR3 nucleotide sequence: TGTGCCAGCTCACCAACAGGGCTGACAGATACGCAGTATTTT. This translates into CASSPTGLTDTQYF.

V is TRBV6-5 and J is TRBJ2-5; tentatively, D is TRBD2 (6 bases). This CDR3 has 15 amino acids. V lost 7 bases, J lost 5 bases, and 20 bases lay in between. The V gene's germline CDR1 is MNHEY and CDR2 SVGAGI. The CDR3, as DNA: TGTGCCAGCACCCCTACCGTGGGGGGAGAGGAGACCCAGTACTTC. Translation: CASTPTVGGEETQYF.